This TCR beta chain was sequenced for a study of shared clonotypes between healthy human individuals. Study at large: The study used three CD4 naive, three CD4 memory, two CD8 naive and one CD8 memory plate per donor. Notes on the study in general: A generally larger estimated richness was seen in naive subsets than in memory subsets.

Concerning this clone itself: Its matching antigen is unknown.

The donor cohort consisted entirely of Caucasian adults residing in Nashville, Tennessee. Germline CDR1 reads SGHKS; CDR2 reads YYEKEE (reference sequence). The CDR3 totals 10 residues. The trim removed 6 bases at V and 14 bases at J, leaving 1 base unmatched. Around 30,000 T cell genomes, or roughly 200 ng DNA, went into the sorted-subset replicate PCRs. Profiled with immunoSEQ multiplex PCR; TCRdb holds only in-frame clones, not every one. The table shows approximately 2.5 million clones, with roughly 93% occurring only once. Sequenced: naive CD4+ T cells from PBMCs. Specified subset: CD45RA+ positively selected. The TCR sequence derives from a man younger than 35 in good health. Some clones in this sample may be carry-over from other donors' samples. The chain couples TRBV5-5 to TRBJ2-1, with 11 positions matching TRBD2. Written as DNA, the CDR3 is TGTGCCAGCAAACTAGCGGGAGAGTTCTTC. Amino acids: CASKLAGEFF.